The entry below describes one T cell receptor (beta chain). These data are taken from a study of blood T cell repertoires in COVID-19. Study-wide background: PBMCs, B-cell-depleted T cells, or T cells provided the cDNA or gDNA that made up the material.

CDR1 and CDR2 (germline): DFQATT, SNEGSKA (reference sequence). The CDR3 covers 14 residues. Germline trimming cut 3 bases from V and 7 bases from J; bases unmatched to any gene: 8. Method: immunoSEQ multiplex PCR; TCRdb's copy keeps in-frame clones and lacks some. Of more than 200,000 clones in the sample, approximately 84% were seen once. The TCR comes from a man of 80 years or more with acute or convalescent COVID-19. Material: peripheral blood. The chain employs TRBV20-1 and TRBJ2-1; 8 positions agree with TRBD2. The CDR3 DNA is TGCAGTGCTAGTACCGGGACTAGTTTTAATGAGCAGTTCTTC. Protein product: CSASTGTSFNEQFF.